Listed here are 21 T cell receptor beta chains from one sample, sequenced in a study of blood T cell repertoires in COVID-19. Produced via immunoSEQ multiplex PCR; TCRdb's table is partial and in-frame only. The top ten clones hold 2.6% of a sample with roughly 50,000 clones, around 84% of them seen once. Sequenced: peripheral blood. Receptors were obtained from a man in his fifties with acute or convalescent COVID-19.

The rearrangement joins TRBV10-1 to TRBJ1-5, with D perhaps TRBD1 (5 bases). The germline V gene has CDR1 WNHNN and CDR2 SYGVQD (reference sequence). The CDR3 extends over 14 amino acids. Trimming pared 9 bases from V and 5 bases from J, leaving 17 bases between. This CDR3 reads CAREVGEGDQPQHF. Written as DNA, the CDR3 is TGCGCCAGGGAAGTGGGGGAGGGAGATCAGCCCCAGCATTTT.

CDR3 nucleotide sequence: TGTGCCACCCGGGACGGGACTTACACTGAAGCTTTCTTT. Its translation: CATRDGTYTEAFF. The J gene is TRBJ1-1, the V gene TRBV24-1; possible D gene TRBD1, 5 bases. CDR3 length equals 13 residues. Trimming shortened V by 9 bases and J by 3 bases, and 13 bases separated the two germline ends. The germline gives CDR1 KGHDR, CDR2 SFDVKD.

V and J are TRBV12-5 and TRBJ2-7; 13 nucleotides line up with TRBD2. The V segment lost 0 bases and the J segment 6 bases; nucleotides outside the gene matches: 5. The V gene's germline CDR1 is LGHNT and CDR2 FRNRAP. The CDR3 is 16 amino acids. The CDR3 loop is CASGLVLAGGKGEQYF. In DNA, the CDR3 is TGTGCTAGTGGTTTGGTACTAGCGGGGGGGAAGGGCGAGCAGTACTTC. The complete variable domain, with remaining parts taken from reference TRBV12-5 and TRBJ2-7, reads DARVTQTPRHKVTEMGQEVTMRCQPILGHNTVFWYRQTMMQGLELLAYFRNRAPLDDSGMPKDRFSAEMPDATLATLKIQPSEPRDSAVYFCASGLVLAGGKGEQYFGPGTRLTVT.

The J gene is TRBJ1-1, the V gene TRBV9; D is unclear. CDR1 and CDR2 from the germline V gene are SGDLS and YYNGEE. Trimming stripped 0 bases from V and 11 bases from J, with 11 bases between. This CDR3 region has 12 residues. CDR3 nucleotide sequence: TGTGCCAGCAGCGTAGTAGGAGGACGGGCTTTCTTT. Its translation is CASSVVGGRAFF.

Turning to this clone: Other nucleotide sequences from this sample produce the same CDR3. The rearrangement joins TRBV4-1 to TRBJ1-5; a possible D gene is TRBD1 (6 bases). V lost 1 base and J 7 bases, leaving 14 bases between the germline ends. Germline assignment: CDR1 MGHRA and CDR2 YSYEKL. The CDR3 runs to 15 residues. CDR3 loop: CASSQGGGGGQPQHF. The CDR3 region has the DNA TGCGCCAGCAGCCAAGGAGGGGGGGGTGGACAGCCCCAGCATTTT.

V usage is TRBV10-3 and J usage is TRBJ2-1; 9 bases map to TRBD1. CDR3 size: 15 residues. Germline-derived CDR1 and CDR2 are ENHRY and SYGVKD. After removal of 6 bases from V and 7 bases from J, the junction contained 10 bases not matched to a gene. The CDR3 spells CAISGRDRDTNEQFF. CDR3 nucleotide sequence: TGTGCCATCAGCGGCCGGGACAGGGATACGAATGAGCAGTTCTTC.

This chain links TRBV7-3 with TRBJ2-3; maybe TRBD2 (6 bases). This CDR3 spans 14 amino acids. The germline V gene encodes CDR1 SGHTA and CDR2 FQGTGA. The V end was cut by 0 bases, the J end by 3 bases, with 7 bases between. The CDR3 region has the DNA TGTGCCAGCAGCTTAACTAGCGGAACAGATACGCAGTATTTT. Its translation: CASSLTSGTDTQYF. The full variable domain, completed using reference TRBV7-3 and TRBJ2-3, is GAGVSQTPSNKVTEKGKYVELRCDPISGHTALYWYRQSLGQGPEFLIYFQGTGAADDSGLPNDRFFAVRPEGSVSTLKIQRTERGDSAVYLCASSLTSGTDTQYFGPGTRLTVL.

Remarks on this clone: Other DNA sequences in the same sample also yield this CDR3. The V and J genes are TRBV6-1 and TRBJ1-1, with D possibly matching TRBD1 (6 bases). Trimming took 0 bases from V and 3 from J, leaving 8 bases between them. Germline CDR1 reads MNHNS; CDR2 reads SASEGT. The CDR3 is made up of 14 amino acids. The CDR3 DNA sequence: TGTGCCAGCAGTGAAGCAGGGGGTGACACTGAAGCTTTCTTT. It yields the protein CASSEAGGDTEAFF.

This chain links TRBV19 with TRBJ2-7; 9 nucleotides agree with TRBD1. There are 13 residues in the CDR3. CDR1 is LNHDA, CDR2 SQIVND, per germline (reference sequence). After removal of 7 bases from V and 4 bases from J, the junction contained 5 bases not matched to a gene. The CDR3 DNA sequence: TGTGCCAGTACCCCGGGACAGGGATACGAGCAGTACTTC. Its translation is CASTPGQGYEQYF. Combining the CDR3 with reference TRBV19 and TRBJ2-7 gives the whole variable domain DGGITQSPKYLFRKEGQNVTLSCEQNLNHDAMYWYRQDPGQGLRLIYYSQIVNDFQKGDIAEGYSVSREKKESFPLTVTSAQKNPTAFYLCASTPGQGYEQYFGPGTRLTVT.

As DNA, the CDR3 is TGCGCCAGCAGCTTGGGACTACAAAGCTACAATGAGCAGTTCTTC. Protein product: CASSLGLQSYNEQFF. The rearrangement uses TRBV5-1 and TRBJ2-1; D is possibly TRBD2 (5 bases). The CDR3 covers 15 residues. V was pared by 0 bases and J by 3 bases, with 10 bases between. Germline loops: CDR1 SGHRS, CDR2 YFSETQ.

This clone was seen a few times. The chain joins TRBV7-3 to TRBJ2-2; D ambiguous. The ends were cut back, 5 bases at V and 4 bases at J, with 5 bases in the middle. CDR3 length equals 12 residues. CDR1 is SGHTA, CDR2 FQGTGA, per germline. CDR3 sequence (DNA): TGTGCCAGCAGCACGGGCACCGGGGAGCTGTTTTTT. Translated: CASSTGTGELFF.

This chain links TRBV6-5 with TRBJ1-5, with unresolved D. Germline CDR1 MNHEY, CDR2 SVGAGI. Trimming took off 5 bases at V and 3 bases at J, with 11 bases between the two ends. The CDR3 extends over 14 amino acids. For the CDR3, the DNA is TGTGCCAGCAGTCAGCAGGTAGACAATCAGCCCCAGCATTTT. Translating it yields CASSQQVDNQPQHF.

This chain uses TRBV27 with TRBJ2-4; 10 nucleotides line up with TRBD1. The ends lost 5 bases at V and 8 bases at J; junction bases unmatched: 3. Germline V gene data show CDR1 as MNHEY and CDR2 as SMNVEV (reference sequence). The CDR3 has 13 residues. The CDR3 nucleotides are TGTGCCAGCAGTGCGGGACAGGGGTACATTCAGTACTTC. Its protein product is CASSAGQGYIQYF.

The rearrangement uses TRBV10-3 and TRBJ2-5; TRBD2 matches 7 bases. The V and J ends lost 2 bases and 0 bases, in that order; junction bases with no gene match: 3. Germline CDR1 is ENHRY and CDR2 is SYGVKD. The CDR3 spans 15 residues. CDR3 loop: CAISESGNDQETQYF. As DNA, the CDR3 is TGTGCCATCAGTGAGAGCGGGAACGACCAAGAGACCCAGTACTTC.

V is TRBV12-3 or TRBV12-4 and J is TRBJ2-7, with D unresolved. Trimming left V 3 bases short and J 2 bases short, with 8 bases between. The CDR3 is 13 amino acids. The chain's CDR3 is CASSLSVPYEQYF. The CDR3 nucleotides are TGTGCCAGCAGTTTGTCGGTACCCTACGAGCAGTACTTC.

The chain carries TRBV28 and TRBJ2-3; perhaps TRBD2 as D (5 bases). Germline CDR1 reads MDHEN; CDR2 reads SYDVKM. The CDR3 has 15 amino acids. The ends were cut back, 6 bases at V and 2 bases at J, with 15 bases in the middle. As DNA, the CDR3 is TGTGCCAGCAGCCGTGTTTTCGGGGACACAGATACGCAGTATTTT. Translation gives CASSRVFGDTDTQYF.

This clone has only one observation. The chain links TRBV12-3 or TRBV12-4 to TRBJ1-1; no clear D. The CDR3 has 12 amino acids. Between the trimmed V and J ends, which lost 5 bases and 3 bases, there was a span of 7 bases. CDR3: CASSRGDTEAFF. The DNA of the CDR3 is TGTGCCAGCAGTCGCGGAGACACTGAAGCTTTCTTT.

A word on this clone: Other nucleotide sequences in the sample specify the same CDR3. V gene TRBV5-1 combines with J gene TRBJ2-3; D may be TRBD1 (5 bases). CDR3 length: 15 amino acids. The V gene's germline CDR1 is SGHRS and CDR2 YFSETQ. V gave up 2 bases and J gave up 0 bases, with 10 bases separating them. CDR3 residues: CASSFRGRSTDTQYF. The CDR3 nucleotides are TGCGCCAGCAGCTTTAGGGGCCGTAGCACAGATACGCAGTATTTT.

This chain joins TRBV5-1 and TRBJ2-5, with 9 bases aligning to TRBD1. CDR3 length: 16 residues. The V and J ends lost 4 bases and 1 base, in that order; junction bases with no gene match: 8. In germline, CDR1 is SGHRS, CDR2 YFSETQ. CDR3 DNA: TGCGCCAGCAGCCGGGGACAGGGAAGTGCCCAAGAGACCCAGTACTTC. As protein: CASSRGQGSAQETQYF.

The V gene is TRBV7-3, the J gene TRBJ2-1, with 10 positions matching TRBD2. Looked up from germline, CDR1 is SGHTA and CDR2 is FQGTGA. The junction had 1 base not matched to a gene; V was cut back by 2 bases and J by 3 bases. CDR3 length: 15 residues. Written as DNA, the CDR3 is TGTGCCAGCAGCTTACTAGCGGGGGTCTACAATGAGCAGTTCTTC. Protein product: CASSLLAGVYNEQFF.

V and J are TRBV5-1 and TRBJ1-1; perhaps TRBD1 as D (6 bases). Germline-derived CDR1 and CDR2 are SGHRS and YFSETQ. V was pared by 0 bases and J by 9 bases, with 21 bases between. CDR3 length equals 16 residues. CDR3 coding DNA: TGCGCCAGCAGCTTGGGCGACACGGGGGGCCGGGCCAAAGCTTTCTTT. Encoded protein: CASSLGDTGGRAKAFF.